The T cell receptor (beta chain) under discussion was sequenced for a study of sequential checkpoint blockade in melanoma. Study-wide context: Patients were randomized 1:1 to nivolumab-then-ipilimumab or ipilimumab-then-nivolumab first-line.

The CDR3 extends over 12 amino acids. Germline V gene data show CDR1 as SNHLY and CDR2 as FYNNEI. Trimming left V 10 bases short and J 1 base short, with 10 bases between. Treatment in this sample: randomized to nivolumab then ipilimumab (arm A) or the reverse (arm B). The protocol was immunoSEQ multiplex PCR, while the TCRdb copy is restricted to in-frame clones and leaves out a portion. Altogether 30,000 to 35,000 clones are present, more than 70% being singletons, with the ten largest covering approximately 18%. The clonotype comes from a human donor with melanoma. Sequenced here: CD8+ T cells sorted from blood (inferred from file names), sampled from a patient given nivolumab and ipilimumab in sequence. J is TRBJ1-1 and V is TRBV2; a possible D gene is TRBD1 (6 bases). The CDR3 is CAILTGNTEAFF. CDR3 in DNA: TGTGCCATATTGACAGGGAACACTGAAGCTTTCTTT.